The 21 T cell receptor beta chains in this list originate from one sample, sequenced in a study of metastatic and nonmetastatic thyroid tumors. No patient had received any treatment before thyroid surgery. MiXCR was used by TCRdb to re-call the PCR reads. The table records 29,000 or so clones, 3.5% to 5% of them present only once. The source material was blood. Receptors originate from a female donor with papillary thyroid cancer or a benign thyroid nodule (not recorded which). Some clones in this sample may be carry-over from other donors' samples.

The table lists this clone with a few counts. This chain links TRBV7-6 with TRBJ2-7; a possible D gene is TRBD1 (6 bases). Germline V gene lookup returns CDR1 SGHVS and CDR2 FNYEAQ. This CDR3 spans 14 amino acids. Trimming pared 0 bases from V and 5 bases from J, leaving 11 bases between. The CDR3 DNA follows: TGTGCCAGCAGCTTAGCGGCTACAGGGAACGAGCAGTACTTC. This gives the protein CASSLAATGNEQYF.

This clone occurred a few times. The CDR3 DNA reads TGTGCCAGCAGCAGACGGGAGAACACTGAAGCTTTCTTT. This sequence encodes CASSRRENTEAFF. The rearrangement links TRBV6-2 or TRBV6-3 to TRBJ1-1; D is unclear. This CDR3 comprises 13 residues. V lost 6 bases and J 1 base, leaving 9 bases between the germline ends. In germline, CDR1 is MNHEY, CDR2 SVGEGT.

This clone was observed a few times. The V gene is TRBV5-6, the J gene TRBJ2-1; 10 bases are shared with TRBD1. Germline V gives CDR1 SGHDT, CDR2 YYEEEE. The length of the CDR3 is 15 residues. The junction had 4 bases not matched to a gene; V was cut back by 4 bases and J by 3 bases. Written as DNA, the CDR3 is TGTGCCAGCAGCGGGACAGGGGAAGACTACAATGAGCAGTTCTTC. It encodes CASSGTGEDYNEQFF.

This clone was observed many times. The genes are TRBV5-1 and TRBJ1-3; no clear D gene. This CDR3 is 16 amino acids long. Germline CDR1 is SGHRS and CDR2 is YFSETQ. Trimming cost V 0 bases and J 1 base, with 11 bases left between them. The CDR3 protein is CASSLAGGSSGNTIYF. The CDR3 DNA is TGCGCCAGCAGCTTGGCCGGAGGTTCTTCTGGAAACACCATATATTTT.

On this clone itself: A much larger clone lies one base from this, so it may be a read error. V is TRBV2 and J is TRBJ2-2, with TRBD2 as a possible D gene (7 bases). Trimming removed 6 bases from V and 2 bases from J, with 16 bases in between. Germline loops: CDR1 SNHLY, CDR2 FYNNEI. There are 16 residues in the CDR3. The CDR3: CASRGGGGSNTGELFF. In DNA form, the CDR3 reads TGTGCCAGCAGAGGAGGGGGGGGCAGTAACACCGGGGAGCTGTTTTTT.

This clone was observed a few times. The rearrangement joins TRBV13 to TRBJ2-2, with a tentative D call TRBD1 (6 bases). V gave up 6 bases and J gave up 4 bases, with 15 bases separating them. Germline loops: CDR1 PRHDT, CDR2 FYEKMQ (reference sequence). The CDR3 is 15 residues long. CDR3 residues: CASRQANRVTGELFF. CDR3 sequence (DNA): TGTGCCAGCAGACAAGCGAACAGGGTCACCGGGGAGCTGTTTTTT. Complete variable domain (other parts from reference TRBV13 and TRBJ2-2): AAGVIQSPRHLIKEKRETATLKCYPIPRHDTVYWYQQGPGQDPQFLISFYEKMQSDKGSIPDRFSAQQFSDYHSELNMSSLELGDSALYFCASRQANRVTGELFFGEGSRLTVL.

This clone was seen more than once but under ten times. V usage is TRBV12-3 or TRBV12-4 and J usage is TRBJ2-7, with 7 bases that match TRBD1. The CDR3 is made up of 12 amino acids. Trimming removed 6 bases from V and 4 bases from J; junction bases left unmatched: 3. CDR3 nucleotides: TGTGCCAGCAGCCCGGGACAGTACGAGCAGTACTTC. Translation gives CASSPGQYEQYF.

By sample share, this clone is medium-sized. V gene TRBV6-1 combines with J gene TRBJ1-2; perhaps TRBD1 as D (5 bases). CDR1 is MNHNS, CDR2 SASEGT, per germline. V lost 6 bases and J 7 bases, leaving 15 bases between the germline ends. The CDR3 has 13 amino acids. The CDR3 DNA reads TGTGCCAGCAGCCTGGGCGGGGCGCCTGGCTACACCTTC. This encodes CASSLGGAPGYTF.

This clone is labeled as medium-sized (0.01 to 0.1%). The chain couples TRBV6-5 to TRBJ2-2, with D unclear. CDR3 length equals 15 residues. Germline V gene data show CDR1 as MNHEY and CDR2 as SVGAGI. Trimming pared 0 bases from V and 7 bases from J, leaving 12 bases between. CDR3 in amino acids: CASSYSTRLDGELFF. In DNA, the CDR3 is TGTGCCAGCAGTTACTCGACGAGGCTAGACGGGGAGCTGTTTTTT.

This clone was detected ten times or more. The chain recombines TRBV5-4 with TRBJ1-2, with a tentative D call TRBD1 (5 bases). CDR1 SGHNT and CDR2 YYREEE come from the germline V gene (reference sequence). Trimming pared 4 bases from V and 4 bases from J, leaving 17 bases between. CDR3 length: 15 residues. For the CDR3, the DNA is TGTGCCAGCAGCAGTAGGGACTCATGGCGCTATGGCTACACCTTC. Protein sequence: CASSSRDSWRYGYTF. The complete variable domain, with remaining parts taken from reference TRBV5-4 and TRBJ1-2, reads ETGVTQSPTHLIKTRGQQVTLRCSSQSGHNTVSWYQQALGQGPQFIFQYYREEENGRGNFPPRFSGLQFPNYSSELNVNALELDDSALYLCASSSRDSWRYGYTFGSGTRLTVV.

This clone was observed many times. The chain carries TRBV2 and TRBJ2-4; D ambiguous. The germline V gene encodes CDR1 SNHLY and CDR2 FYNNEI. The germline V and J ends were trimmed by 0 bases and 0 bases, with 12 bases remaining between them. The CDR3 is 17 amino acids. CDR3 region: CASSEARGPLAKNIQYF. As DNA, the CDR3 is TGTGCCAGCAGTGAAGCTCGCGGACCACTAGCCAAAAACATTCAGTACTTC.

V gene TRBV28 combines with J gene TRBJ1-5; tentative D call: TRBD1 (5 bases). The CDR3 totals 14 residues. CDR1 and CDR2 (germline): MDHEN, SYDVKM. Trimming stripped 4 bases from V and 4 bases from J, with 11 bases between. The CDR3 sequence: CASSSEAGNQPQHF. The CDR3 nucleotides read TGTGCCAGCAGTTCCGAGGCAGGGAATCAGCCCCAGCATTTT. The whole variable domain, filled in from reference TRBV28 and TRBJ1-5, reads DVKVTQSSRYLVKRTGEKVFLECVQDMDHENMFWYRQDPGLGLRLIYFSYDVKMKEKGDIPEGYSVSREKKERFSLILESASTNQTSMYLCASSSEAGNQPQHFGDGTRLSIL.

This clone was seen at least ten times. Within the sample, other DNA sequences also encode this same CDR3. The gene calls are TRBV29-1 and TRBJ2-6; the match to TRBD2 covers 7 bases. Germline CDR1 is SQVTM and CDR2 is ANQGSEA. This CDR3 contains 14 residues. V was pared by 6 bases and J by 3 bases, with 5 bases of the junction left unmatched. CDR3 sequence (DNA): TGCAGCGTGGGGGGGGTGGATGGGGCCAACGTCCTGACTTTC. This encodes CSVGGVDGANVLTF.

In this sample, this clone turned up many times. The chain is built from TRBV11-3 and TRBJ2-5; 12 bases map to TRBD1. Germline V gene data show CDR1 as SGHNT and CDR2 as YENEEA. The CDR3 runs 16 residues. V lost 5 bases and J lost 6; bases outside the gene matches: 10. The CDR3 DNA follows: TGTGCCAGCAGCGCCGGGACAGGGGGCGCGATTAAGACCCAGTACTTC. Translated, it gives CASSAGTGGAIKTQYF.

This clone was detected only a few times. V usage is TRBV27 and J usage is TRBJ2-3; 10 positions match TRBD2. There are 15 residues in the CDR3. Germline assignment: CDR1 MNHEY and CDR2 SMNVEV (reference sequence). V lost 6 bases to trimming and J lost 7 bases; unmatched junction nucleotides: 10. The DNA of the CDR3 is TGTGCCAGCAGCGTCACCAGCGGGAGGGTGTATACGCAGTATTTT. This sequence encodes CASSVTSGRVYTQYF.

The chain uses TRBV12-3 or TRBV12-4 and TRBJ2-1; 10 bases are a match to TRBD2. The junction had 13 bases not matched to a gene; V was cut back by 7 bases and J by 7 bases. CDR3 length: 16 amino acids. CDR3 DNA sequence: TGTGCCAGCATAACACCGAGCGGGAGGGATAAGAATGAGCAGTTCTTC. It yields the protein CASITPSGRDKNEQFF.

This clone was seen a few times. The chain combines TRBV10-2 with TRBJ2-7; weak D call: TRBD1 (6 bases). CDR3 length: 12 amino acids. Per germline, CDR1 WSHSY and CDR2 SAAADI. The ends were cut back, 6 bases at V and 7 bases at J, with 13 bases in the middle. The chain's CDR3 is CASRQGAEEQYF. The CDR3 nucleotides are TGCGCCAGCAGACAGGGTGCCGAAGAGCAGTACTTC.

This clone was observed a single time. The J gene is TRBJ2-7, the V gene TRBV28, with D possibly matching TRBD2 (5 bases). Germline CDR1 is MDHEN and CDR2 is SYDVKM. This CDR3 region has 13 residues. Trimming removed 3 bases at V and 5 bases at J, with 11 bases between. The CDR3 sequence: CASSLRGPNEQYF. CDR3 sequence (DNA): TGTGCCAGCAGTTTGAGAGGGCCCAACGAGCAGTACTTC. The full variable domain, in which reference TRBV28 and TRBJ2-7 provide the parts outside the CDR3, is DVKVTQSSRYLVKRTGEKVFLECVQDMDHENMFWYRQDPGLGLRLIYFSYDVKMKEKGDIPEGYSVSREKKERFSLILESASTNQTSMYLCASSLRGPNEQYFGPGTRLTVT.

This clone came up many times. The rearrangement links TRBV27 to TRBJ1-1; no firm D call. Looked up from germline, CDR1 is MNHEY and CDR2 is SMNVEV (reference sequence). This CDR3 spans 14 amino acids. The V end lost 5 bases, the J end lost 3 bases, and 13 bases lay between the germline ends. The DNA for the CDR3 is TGTGCCAGCAGTCCCGGACGGACCGACACTGAAGCTTTCTTT. The encoded protein is CASSPGRTDTEAFF.

The CDR3 sequence: CASSVQGSTDTQYF. The CDR3 DNA reads TGTGCCAGCAGCGTTCAGGGGAGCACAGATACGCAGTATTTT. V is TRBV9 and J is TRBJ2-3; weak D call: TRBD1 (6 bases). The germline gives CDR1 SGDLS, CDR2 YYNGEE. The CDR3 has 14 amino acids. The V and J ends lost 2 bases and 0 bases respectively, with 7 bases between them.

In its sample, this clone was seen many times. The gene calls are TRBV9 and TRBJ1-3; D is undetermined. The ends were cut back, 0 bases at V and 4 bases at J, with 5 bases in the middle. Germline assignment: CDR1 SGDLS and CDR2 YYNGEE. CDR3 length equals 13 residues. The CDR3 sequence is CASSVGGGNTIYF. CDR3 nucleotide sequence: TGTGCCAGCAGCGTAGGAGGGGGAAACACCATATATTTT.